This paragraph reports one T cell receptor beta chain. As originally analysed: From reference gene primer amplification, estimates of nucleated cell counts were derived. Repertoires were generated with immunoSEQ multiplex PCR, while TCRdb's copy carries only in-frame clones and drops some. Clone size and V and J calls were adopted from that table, with D and trimming inferred from the DNA. In the table there are a few hundred thousand clones, just under 90% of which are singletons. This CDR3 is built from 15 residues. The germline gives CDR1 MNHNS, CDR2 SASEGT. V was cut by 1 base and J by 5 bases, with 14 bases left in between. The sample is drawn from a study of blood T cell repertoires in COVID-19. Study-level information: Sample material is recorded as cDNA or gDNA derived from T cells, B-cell-depleted T cells, or PBMCs.

Sequencing input: peripheral blood. The clonotype originates from a woman aged 25 to 39 with COVID-19, enrolled during active disease. The J gene is TRBJ1-2, the V gene TRBV6-1; D remains unclear. The CDR3 is CASSEVAARGYGYTF. CDR3 nucleotide sequence: TGTGCCAGCAGTGAAGTGGCAGCGAGAGGGTATGGCTACACCTTC.